This T cell receptor beta chain was sequenced for a study of CD8 T cells in ankylosing spondylitis. CDR1 is MNHEY and CDR2 is SVGEGT in the germline V gene. The CDR3 loop spans 13 amino acids. V lost 6 bases and J 5 bases, leaving 11 bases between the germline ends. TCRdb processed the 5' RACE reads anew with MiXCR; each CDR3 protein has one entry. The sample has approximately 290,000 distinct CDR3 sequences; roughly 20% are singletons. The sequence came from a female donor with ankylosing spondylitis or in good health (not recorded which). Sequenced material: blood, either unsorted or a sorted T cell fraction (not recorded which). The chain couples TRBV6-2 or TRBV6-3 to TRBJ1-5; D gene ambiguous. Here the CDR3 DNA reads TGTGCCAGCAGCTTCCTCAGCCATCAGCCCCAGCATTTT. This translates into CASSFLSHQPQHF.